These T cell receptor beta chains were read from a single sample in a study of T-cell memory formation after mild COVID-19. From the 5' RACE reads, TCRdb called clonotypes with MiXCR, one entry per CDR3 protein. Among roughly 43,000 distinct CDR3 sequences, roughly 9% were seen once, and the ten largest hold 12%. The source material was PBMCs or a T cell subset sorted from them (not recorded which). These receptors were obtained from an adult woman who had mild COVID-19 (a few samples of this study predate the infection). Cell type and time point are not known. Each CDR3 is given with its conserved first and last residue. A D gene is named only where the DNA matches it firmly. Not all rows give a size; the values are once, few, many and, for expanded clones, a class.

few	TRBV5-5	TRBJ1-3	TRBD1	16	CASSSGTGSSGNTIYF	TGTGCCAGCAGCTCAGGGACAGGGAGCTCTGGAAACACCATATATTTT
many	TRBV7-2	TRBJ2-3	-	13	CASSLDAPDTQYF	TGTGCCAGCAGCTTAGATGCACCAGATACGCAGTATTTT
-	TRBV2	TRBJ1-5	TRBD1	14	CASRTGGGNQPQHF	TGTGCCAGTAGAACAGGGGGAGGCAATCAGCCCCAGCATTTT
-	TRBV30	TRBJ1-2	-	10	CAWYRASYTF	TGTGCCTGGTACCGGGCCAGCTACACCTTC
few	TRBV25-1	TRBJ1-3	-	13	CASSDGGGNTIYF	TGTGCCAGCAGTGATGGGGGCGGAAACACCATATATTTT
few	TRBV5-1	TRBJ2-5	-	16	CASSPRRAGRQETQYF	TGCGCCAGCAGCCCCCGGAGGGCAGGGAGGCAAGAGACCCAGTACTTC
few	TRBV6-5	TRBJ2-7	-	13	CASRAGGGGEQYF	TGTGCCAGCAGGGCCGGGGGAGGAGGCGAGCAGTACTTC
-	TRBV6-5	TRBJ1-1	-	13	CASRTGPNTEAFF	TGTGCCAGCAGAACAGGGCCGAACACTGAAGCTTTCTTT
-	TRBV6-2/TRBV6-3	TRBJ1-1	-	14	CASAAWGMNTEAFF	TGTGCCAGCGCGGCCTGGGGAATGAACACTGAAGCTTTCTTT
many	TRBV6-5	TRBJ2-1	-	13	CASRRDPLDEQFF	TGTGCCAGCAGACGGGACCCTTTGGATGAGCAGTTCTTC
many	TRBV9	TRBJ2-6	-	15	CASSPRGAGANVLTF	TGTGCCAGCAGCCCCCGCGGAGCTGGGGCCAACGTCCTGACTTTC
few	TRBV9	TRBJ1-4	TRBD1	16	CASSKQTGDVGEKLFF	TGTGCCAGCAGCAAACAAACAGGGGACGTTGGTGAAAAACTGTTTTTT
many	TRBV9	TRBJ2-1	-	12	CASSVGVDEQFF	TGTGCCAGCAGCGTAGGGGTCGATGAGCAGTTCTTC
many	TRBV4-3	TRBJ2-1	TRBD2	14	CASSRTGLAAEQFF	TGCGCCAGCAGCCGAACGGGACTAGCGGCCGAGCAGTTCTTC
few	TRBV20-1	TRBJ1-5	TRBD1	16	CSARRDLTGAGQPQHF	TGCAGTGCTAGGCGGGACTTGACAGGGGCAGGGCAGCCCCAGCATTTT
many	TRBV7-2	TRBJ2-7	-	13	CASSLSAGYEQYF	TGTGCCAGCAGCTTGTCGGCGGGCTACGAGCAGTACTTC
many	TRBV7-9	TRBJ2-2	TRBD1	16	CASSFGQGFHTGELFF	TGTGCCAGCAGCTTCGGACAGGGATTTCACACCGGGGAGCTGTTTTTT
-	TRBV7-9	TRBJ2-3	-	13	CASSLRGMDTQYF	TGTGCCAGCAGCTTAAGGGGCATGGATACGCAGTATTTT
-	TRBV7-7	TRBJ2-5	TRBD1	15	CASSLDGQAQETQYF	TGTGCTAGCAGCTTAGACGGACAGGCCCAAGAGACCCAGTACTTC
many	TRBV6-4	TRBJ2-3	-	14	CASSDSRKPDTQYF	TGTGCCAGCAGTGACTCCCGCAAGCCAGATACGCAGTATTTT